The clone carrying this T cell receptor (beta chain) has only a few counts. The data belong to a study of neurological immune-mediated disorders. Per germline, CDR1 LGHNA and CDR2 YSLEER. CDR3 length: 13 residues. Trimming cost V 4 bases and J 8 bases, with 9 bases left between them. The cDNA was generated by 5'RACE with 10-nucleotide random UMIs. TCRdb analysed the 5' RACE reads with MiXCR anew, one entry per CDR3 protein. The data show 50,000 or so distinct CDR3 sequences, around a sixth seen once. The clonotype comes from a man aged 60-69 years in good health. The chain carries TRBV4-3 and TRBJ1-6; D might be TRBD1 (5 bases). The sample consisted of PBMCs. CDR3 in DNA: TGCGCCAGCAGCCGGGGGGGAGATTCACCCCTCCACTTT. Protein: CASSRGGDSPLHF.